These 21 T cell receptor beta chains were sequenced from one sample in a study of T cells in Graves' hyperthyroidism and ophthalmopathy (dated by TCRdb to between 2018 and 2021). Library generation was performed with multiplex PCR. The sequencer listed for this sample is Illumina HiSeq 2000. TCR beta CDR3 regions were amplified from RNA transcripts. For the first round of RT-PCR on the TCR CDR3, the HTBI primer set was used together with the Qiagen OneStep RT-PCR kit. The public reads were reanalyzed by TCRdb: fastp trimming at Q25, MiXCR alignment, in-frame beta chains only. One record per CDR3 amino acid sequence lists the most common genes and DNA. The sample table holds about 380,000 distinct CDR3 sequences, of which less than 20% were seen once. The biggest ten clones account for over 35% of the sample. Sequencing was performed on blood. The origin of the receptors is a young man with Graves' ophthalmopathy.

This clonotype has ten or more counts. The chain has TRBV12-3 or TRBV12-4 and TRBJ1-5; TRBD1 matches 9 bases. The CDR3 is 14 amino acids. Trimming cost V 6 bases and J 5 bases; bases outside gene matches: 5. For the CDR3, the DNA is TGTGCCAGCAGACCACGACAGGGGGATCAGCCCCAGCATTTT. Translation gives CASRPRQGDQPQHF.

On this clonotype: Being one base from a much bigger clone, this may be a read error. The chain recombines TRBV13 with TRBJ1-1; TRBD1 might be the D (6 bases). There are 14 residues in the CDR3. Per germline, CDR1 PRHDT and CDR2 FYEKMQ (reference sequence). The chain's CDR3 is CAGSLDRMNTEAFF. The CDR3 DNA reads TGTGCCGGCAGTTTGGACAGAATGAACACTGAAGCTTTCTTT.

This chain links TRBV6-1 with TRBJ1-3; D possibly corresponds to TRBD1 (6 bases). The CDR3 has 14 residues. Per germline, CDR1 MNHNS and CDR2 SASEGT. The ends were cut back, 7 bases at V and 0 bases at J, with 10 bases in the middle. The CDR3, as DNA: TGTGCCAGCATCCGGACAGCCTCTGGAAACACCATATATTTT. This gives the protein CASIRTASGNTIYF.

V gene TRBV20-1 combines with J gene TRBJ1-5, with TRBD1 matching 8 bases. Germline lookup yields CDR1 DFQATT and CDR2 SNEGSKA (reference sequence). The CDR3 is made up of 15 amino acids. The V and J ends lost 0 bases and 2 bases, in that order; junction bases with no gene match: 3. CDR3 sequence: CSARETGQGNQPQHF. Written as DNA, the CDR3 is TGCAGTGCTAGAGAGACGGGACAGGGCAATCAGCCCCAGCATTTT.

The rearrangement uses TRBV19 and TRBJ1-5, with 10 bases lining up with TRBD1. Trimming at V came to 5 bases and at J to 6 bases, leaving 7 bases not matched to a gene. Germline V gives CDR1 LNHDA, CDR2 SQIVND (reference sequence). The CDR3 has 15 amino acids. In DNA form, the CDR3 reads TGTGCCAGTAGTGCCGCGACAGGGGGCGGTCAGCCCCAGCATTTT. This translates into CASSAATGGGQPQHF.

The J gene is TRBJ2-3, the V gene TRBV4-1, with TRBD1 identical over 7 bases. The CDR3 extends over 15 amino acids. Germline V gene lookup returns CDR1 MGHRA and CDR2 YSYEKL. V was clipped by 6 bases and J by 0 bases; unmatched bases: 6. The CDR3 spells CASRRTGLSTDTQYF. The CDR3 nucleotides are TGCGCCAGCAGAAGGACAGGCCTTAGCACAGATACGCAGTATTTT.

This chain uses TRBV5-1 with TRBJ2-5; 10 bases map to TRBD1. Germline V CDR1 and CDR2: SGHRS, YFSETQ. Losses at the gene ends were 5 bases for V and 3 bases for J; bases not matched to a gene: 7. The CDR3 length is 15 residues. CDR3 nucleotides: TGCGCCAGCAGACCCGGACAGGGGGTAAAAGAGACCCAGTACTTC. Its translation: CASRPGQGVKETQYF.

This clonotype was counted many times. This chain uses TRBV11-2 with TRBJ2-1; unclear D gene. This CDR3 is built from 15 residues. Germline CDR1 SGHAT, CDR2 FQNNGV. The V and J ends lost 0 bases and 1 base respectively, with 7 bases between them. The DNA of the CDR3 is TGTGCCAGCAGCTTAGAATTCGGGTCCTACAATGAGCAGTTCTTC. Amino acids: CASSLEFGSYNEQFF.

This clonotype was seen only a few times. V usage is TRBV10-3 and J usage is TRBJ2-1, with 8 nucleotides matching TRBD1. Losses at the gene ends were 4 bases for V and 4 bases for J; bases not matched to a gene: 6. The CDR3 length is 15 residues. Germline lookup yields CDR1 ENHRY and CDR2 SYGVKD. The DNA of the CDR3 is TGTGCCATCAGTGTAGGAGACAGGGGATACAATGAGCAGTTCTTC. It encodes CAISVGDRGYNEQFF.

This chain links TRBV4-1 with TRBJ1-3; D gene unclear. CDR3 length: 19 residues. V was trimmed by 1 base and J by 2 bases, leaving 21 bases between them. CDR1 is MGHRA and CDR2 is YSYEKL in the germline V gene. The CDR3 protein is CASSQAPPRGSVTGNTIYF. CDR3 bases: TGCGCCAGCAGCCAAGCCCCCCCCCGAGGGTCCGTGACTGGAAACACCATATATTTT.

There are a few counts of this clonotype. The rearrangement joins TRBV27 to TRBJ2-3; D may correspond to TRBD1 or TRBD2 (5 bases each). V was trimmed by 6 bases and J by 2 bases, leaving 12 bases between them. Germline V gene lookup returns CDR1 MNHEY and CDR2 SMNVEV (reference sequence). There are 14 residues in the CDR3. CDR3 DNA: TGTGCCAGCAGCGGGACCCCCGCCACAGATACGCAGTATTTT. Residues: CASSGTPATDTQYF.

This clonotype showed up many times. This chain connects TRBV6-1 to TRBJ2-7, with D unresolved. The V end lost 5 bases, the J end lost 7 bases, and 12 bases lay between the germline ends. Per germline, CDR1 MNHNS and CDR2 SASEGT. CDR3 length: 12 residues. CDR3 nucleotides: TGTGCCAGCAGTCCCTCGGTGGGGGAGCAGTACTTC. Its protein is CASSPSVGEQYF.

This rearrangement joins TRBV6-1 to TRBJ1-3; 9 bases align to TRBD1. CDR1 is MNHNS, CDR2 SASEGT, per germline. The V and J ends lost 7 bases and 8 bases, in that order; junction bases with no gene match: 9. CDR3 length: 14 amino acids. The DNA of the CDR3 is TGTGCCAGCATCCAATCGACAGGGGGTTACACCATATATTTT. Its protein is CASIQSTGGYTIYF.

The rearrangement uses TRBV19 and TRBJ2-3; 8 positions agree with TRBD2. The germline V gene has CDR1 LNHDA and CDR2 SQIVND (reference sequence). V trimming: 3 bases; J trimming: 1 base; junction bases outside the gene matches: 3. The CDR3 runs 15 residues. The CDR3 spells CASSISGGRTDTQYF. The CDR3 nucleotides are TGTGCCAGTAGTATCAGCGGGGGCCGCACAGATACGCAGTATTTT.

This clonotype came up many times. The chain employs TRBV5-5 and TRBJ2-7; D is ambiguous. Deletions cut 4 bases from V and 0 bases from J, with 11 bases between. CDR3 length: 14 residues. Germline lookup yields CDR1 SGHKS and CDR2 YYEKEE (reference sequence). CDR3 protein: CASSPWTGSYEQYF. CDR3 DNA: TGTGCCAGCAGCCCCTGGACGGGCTCCTACGAGCAGTACTTC.

The V call is TRBV5-1, the J call TRBJ1-6; 7 bases line up with TRBD1. Germline CDR1 and CDR2: SGHRS and YFSETQ. V dropped 5 bases and J dropped 9; count of bases not matched to a gene: 14. CDR3 size: 16 residues. The CDR3 spells CASRVNTGDGGSPLHF. The CDR3 DNA reads TGCGCCAGCAGGGTAAACACAGGGGACGGTGGTTCACCCCTCCACTTT.

This chain links TRBV28 with TRBJ2-5, with D tentatively TRBD1 (5 bases). CDR1 MDHEN and CDR2 SYDVKM come from the germline V gene. CDR3 length: 13 amino acids. V lost 4 bases, J lost 5 bases, and 11 bases lay in between. CDR3 bases: TGTGCCAGCAGTTCGACAGAGAAGGAGACCCAGTACTTC. It codes for CASSSTEKETQYF. The whole variable domain, filled in from reference TRBV28 and TRBJ2-5, reads DVKVTQSSRYLVKRTGEKVFLECVQDMDHENMFWYRQDPGLGLRLIYFSYDVKMKEKGDIPEGYSVSREKKERFSLILESASTNQTSMYLCASSSTEKETQYFGPGTRLLVL.

With respect to this clonotype: The junction does not match germline at one end; this may be a read error. This chain connects TRBV29-1 to TRBJ2-7, with a possible D match to TRBD2 (6 bases). Germline CDR1 reads SQVTM; CDR2 reads ANQGSEA. The CDR3 is made up of 19 amino acids. The CDR3 sequence is CSVEDSDGGIAGITYGQYF. The DNA for the CDR3 is TGCAGCGTTGAAGATTCCGACGGCGGGATAGCAGGGATTACCTACGGGCAGTACTTC.

This clonotype was observed a handful of times. V is TRBV5-6 and J is TRBJ1-2, with D hard to call. The CDR3 covers 16 residues. The germline V and J ends were trimmed by 2 bases and 3 bases, with 17 bases remaining between them. Germline lookup yields CDR1 SGHDT and CDR2 YYEEEE. The CDR3 region is CASSFGLPAGYYGYTF. CDR3 nucleotide sequence: TGTGCCAGCAGCTTCGGACTCCCGGCGGGGTACTATGGCTACACCTTC.

This clonotype was found many times. This rearrangement joins TRBV7-2 to TRBJ2-1; TRBD1 agrees at 8 bases. Germline assignment: CDR1 SGHTA and CDR2 FQGNSA. V shed 5 bases, J shed 6 bases, and the junction held 9 bases outside the gene matches. This CDR3 is 15 amino acids long. The CDR3 coding sequence is TGTGCCAGCAGCCAATGGGGGCAGGGGGCCAATGAGCAGTTCTTC. Translated: CASSQWGQGANEQFF. The entire variable domain, with the rest obtained from reference TRBV7-2 and TRBJ2-1, is as follows: GAGVSQSPSNKVTEKGKDVELRCDPISGHTALYWYRQSLGQGLEFLIYFQGNSAPDKSGLPSDRFSAERTGGSVSTLTIQRTQQEDSAVYLCASSQWGQGANEQFFGPGTRLTVL.

This clonotype was counted between two and nine times. The V gene is TRBV6-1, the J gene TRBJ2-1, with 10 bases fitting TRBD1. Trimming removed 5 bases from V and 8 bases from J; junction bases left unmatched: 9. CDR3 size: 15 residues. CDR1 is MNHNS and CDR2 is SASEGT in the germline V gene. The CDR3 reads CASSPMTGGIDEQFF. The CDR3 DNA is TGTGCCAGCAGTCCGATGACAGGGGGCATCGATGAGCAGTTCTTC.